The TCR beta chain described here comes from a study of cytomegalovirus exposure and HLA in healthy donors. Study-wide results and limits: An assumption of roughly uniform sequencing depth across donors underlay the presence/absence analyses.

The CDR3 loop spans 12 amino acids. This clone has a handful of counts. The target antigen is unknown. The PCR ran on 60 Vbeta and 13 Jbeta primers. Assay used: immunoSEQ multiplex PCR; TCRdb lists only in-frame clones, some missing. Of over 150,000 clones in the sample, roughly 75% were seen once. The genes are TRBV21-1 and TRBJ1-2. TRBV21-1 is tagged as a pseudogene. The sequence was collected from a man aged 18 to 29 in good health and CMV-seronegative. The sample was PBMCs. In DNA form, the CDR3 reads TGTGCCTGTGGTCGGGGGATGGATGGCTACACCTTC. Translation: CACGRGMDGYTF.